Listed below are T cell receptor beta chains from one sample, sequenced in a study of blood T cell repertoires in COVID-19. This table comes from immunoSEQ multiplex PCR, and its TCRdb copy is limited to in-frame clones, with some not included. The sample holds roughly 100,000 clones, 81% seen once. The sequenced sample was peripheral blood. These receptors came from a man of 80 years or more with acute or convalescent COVID-19. Both conserved end residues are part of each CDR3. D genes are given only for firm matches. Rows may omit the clone size; those that give it use once, few, many or a size class.

clone_size: NA
j_call: TRBJ1-2
v_call: TRBV18
d_call: TRBD1
cdr3_nt: TGTGCCAGCTCACTGGACAGGGAGAAAGGCTACACCTTC
cdr3_aa: CASSLDREKGYTF

clone_size: once
j_call: TRBJ2-7
v_call: TRBV5-4
d_call: TRBD2
cdr3_nt: TGTGCCAGCAGCTTGGCGGGCGGGAGAACCTACGAGCAGTACTTC
cdr3_aa: CASSLAGGRTYEQYF

clone_size: NA
j_call: TRBJ1-1
v_call: TRBV6-6
d_call: NA
cdr3_nt: TGTGCCAGCAATTACGGAGGACGAGGGACTGAAGCTTTCTTT
cdr3_aa: CASNYGGRGTEAFF

clone_size: few
j_call: TRBJ2-1
v_call: TRBV12-3/TRBV12-4
d_call: NA
cdr3_nt: TGTGCCAGCAGTTCTGACAGTAATGAGCAGTTCTTC
cdr3_aa: CASSSDSNEQFF

clone_size: once
j_call: TRBJ2-5
v_call: TRBV7-2
d_call: NA
cdr3_nt: TGTGCCAGCAGCATTCGACTAGAAAGGGACCAGTACTTC
cdr3_aa: CASSIRLERDQYF

clone_size: NA
j_call: TRBJ2-5
v_call: TRBV18
d_call: NA
cdr3_nt: TGTGCCAGCCCCGAGGGGGGGAGCGAAGAGACCCAGTACTTC
cdr3_aa: CASPEGGSEETQYF

clone_size: NA
j_call: TRBJ2-7
v_call: TRBV28
d_call: TRBD1
cdr3_nt: TGTGCCAGCAGTAACCGGGACAGGGCCTACGAGCAGTACTTC
cdr3_aa: CASSNRDRAYEQYF

clone_size: NA
j_call: TRBJ1-2
v_call: TRBV28
d_call: NA
cdr3_nt: TGTGCCAGCAGTGCCATTGGGGGGGCGAATGGCTACACCTTC
cdr3_aa: CASSAIGGANGYTF

clone_size: NA
j_call: TRBJ1-1
v_call: TRBV18
d_call: NA
cdr3_nt: TGTGCCAGCTCACCAAATCAGAACACTGAAGCTTTCTTT
cdr3_aa: CASSPNQNTEAFF

clone_size: once
j_call: TRBJ2-1
v_call: TRBV27
d_call: NA
cdr3_nt: TGTGCCAGCAGTTCCCTGCGGAGCAATGAGCAGTTCTTC
cdr3_aa: CASSSLRSNEQFF

clone_size: NA
j_call: TRBJ2-1
v_call: TRBV7-3
d_call: NA
cdr3_nt: TGTGCCAGCAGCCTAGGGGGAGGGGAGTACAATGAGCAGTTCTTC
cdr3_aa: CASSLGGGEYNEQFF

clone_size: NA
j_call: TRBJ2-3
v_call: TRBV7-8
d_call: NA
cdr3_nt: TGTGCCAGCCATTCCTCGACAGTACCTAGCACAGATACGCAGTATTTT
cdr3_aa: CASHSSTVPSTDTQYF

clone_size: NA
j_call: TRBJ2-2
v_call: TRBV30
d_call: TRBD1
cdr3_nt: TGTGCCTGGAGGACAGGGTCGGTCACCGGGGAGCTGTTTTTT
cdr3_aa: CAWRTGSVTGELFF

clone_size: NA
j_call: TRBJ1-1
v_call: TRBV11-2
d_call: TRBD1
cdr3_nt: TGTGCCAGCAGCTTAGAAAGGGGGCCAAACACTGAAGCTTTCTTT
cdr3_aa: CASSLERGPNTEAFF

clone_size: NA
j_call: TRBJ2-3
v_call: TRBV29-1
d_call: TRBD1
cdr3_nt: TGCAGCGTTGCTACCGGGACAGGGAAAGATACGCAGTATTTT
cdr3_aa: CSVATGTGKDTQYF

clone_size: NA
j_call: TRBJ2-1
v_call: TRBV5-5
d_call: NA
cdr3_nt: TGTGCCAGCAGGGAACAGGGACATGAGCAGTTCTTC
cdr3_aa: CASREQGHEQFF

clone_size: NA
j_call: TRBJ2-3
v_call: TRBV19
d_call: TRBD1
cdr3_nt: TGTGCCAGTAGTTTAAGGACAGGCATAGATACGCAGTATTTT
cdr3_aa: CASSLRTGIDTQYF

clone_size: NA
j_call: TRBJ1-2
v_call: TRBV19
d_call: NA
cdr3_nt: TGTGCCAGTAGCAAAATTAGCAGGGATGGTGGCTACACCTTC
cdr3_aa: CASSKISRDGGYTF

clone_size: NA
j_call: TRBJ1-5
v_call: TRBV7-9
d_call: NA
cdr3_nt: TGTGCCAGCAGCTTCGCCGGTTCTCAGCCCCAGCATTTT
cdr3_aa: CASSFAGSQPQHF

clone_size: NA
j_call: TRBJ2-7
v_call: TRBV9
d_call: TRBD2
cdr3_nt: TGTGCCAGCAGCGTGGGACTAGCGGGCTACGAGCAGTACTTC
cdr3_aa: CASSVGLAGYEQYF

clone_size: NA
j_call: TRBJ1-1
v_call: TRBV28
d_call: TRBD1
cdr3_nt: TGTGCCAGCAGTTCCACTGGACAGGGGGCCAGTCGGGCTTTCTTT
cdr3_aa: CASSSTGQGASRAFF

clone_size: once
j_call: TRBJ1-1
v_call: TRBV5-1
d_call: NA
cdr3_nt: TGCGCCAGCAGCTTGGGGGCTGGGACTGAAGCTTTCTTT
cdr3_aa: CASSLGAGTEAFF

clone_size: NA
j_call: TRBJ1-6
v_call: TRBV5-5
d_call: TRBD1
cdr3_nt: TGTGCCAGCAGCCGGCCCGGGACAGGGGCCATATCCCTCCACTTT
cdr3_aa: CASSRPGTGAISLHF

clone_size: NA
j_call: TRBJ1-4
v_call: TRBV6-5
d_call: TRBD1
cdr3_nt: TGTGCCAGCAGGAGACAGGGGGCTGGCGAAAAACTGTTTTTT
cdr3_aa: CASRRQGAGEKLFF

clone_size: NA
j_call: TRBJ2-7
v_call: TRBV18
d_call: NA
cdr3_nt: TGTGCCAGCTCACCCGGGGTAGCTTACGAGCAGTACTTC
cdr3_aa: CASSPGVAYEQYF

clone_size: NA
j_call: TRBJ2-3
v_call: TRBV7-2
d_call: NA
cdr3_nt: TGTGCCAGCAGCCTTAGGTGGGCTAGCACAGATACGCAGTATTTT
cdr3_aa: CASSLRWASTDTQYF

clone_size: NA
j_call: TRBJ2-5
v_call: TRBV28
d_call: NA
cdr3_nt: TGTGCCAGCAGCAACAGGGGAGGCCAAGAGACCCAGTACTTC
cdr3_aa: CASSNRGGQETQYF

clone_size: NA
j_call: TRBJ1-1
v_call: TRBV2
d_call: NA
cdr3_nt: TGTGCCAGCAGGGACGACAGTTGGGGGAACACTGAAGCTTTCTTT
cdr3_aa: CASRDDSWGNTEAFF

clone_size: NA
j_call: TRBJ2-2
v_call: TRBV14
d_call: NA
cdr3_nt: TGTGCCAGCAGCCAAGTAAACCTCCTGCAGGCGATTGTGACCGGGGAGCTGTTTTTT
cdr3_aa: CASSQVNLLQAIVTGELFF

clone_size: NA
j_call: TRBJ1-2
v_call: TRBV19
d_call: NA
cdr3_nt: TGTGCCAGTAGTATAGATCACGTGAGGAGCTATGGCTACACCTTC
cdr3_aa: CASSIDHVRSYGYTF

clone_size: NA
j_call: TRBJ2-7
v_call: TRBV28
d_call: TRBD1
cdr3_nt: TGTGCCAGCAGTGCGGGACAGGGGCCCTACGAGCAGTACTTC
cdr3_aa: CASSAGQGPYEQYF

clone_size: NA
j_call: TRBJ2-2
v_call: TRBV2
d_call: TRBD2
cdr3_nt: TGTGCCAGCAGCCCCACGCCCGGAGCGGGAGGGTGGGCCGGGGAGCTGTTTTTT
cdr3_aa: CASSPTPGAGGWAGELFF

clone_size: NA
j_call: TRBJ1-5
v_call: TRBV6-5
d_call: NA
cdr3_nt: TGTGCCAGCATGACAAGACCATATAGCAATCAGCCCCAGCATTTT
cdr3_aa: CASMTRPYSNQPQHF

clone_size: NA
j_call: TRBJ2-7
v_call: TRBV3-1/TRBV3-2
d_call: NA
cdr3_nt: TGTGCCAGCAGCCAAAATACAGGAGCAGCCTACGAGCAGTACTTC
cdr3_aa: CASSQNTGAAYEQYF

clone_size: NA
j_call: TRBJ2-7
v_call: TRBV6-5
d_call: TRBD1
cdr3_nt: TGTGCCAGCAGTATACAGGGGGGAACCTACGAGCAGTACTTC
cdr3_aa: CASSIQGGTYEQYF

clone_size: NA
j_call: TRBJ1-2
v_call: TRBV30
d_call: TRBD1
cdr3_nt: TGTGCCTGGAGTGTAGGGGGCCAGGTGCCTTTAGGCTATGGCTACACCTTC
cdr3_aa: CAWSVGGQVPLGYGYTF

clone_size: NA
j_call: TRBJ1-1
v_call: TRBV28
d_call: NA
cdr3_nt: TGTGCCAGCAGTCCCATAGCAGAATCTGAAGCTTTCTTT
cdr3_aa: CASSPIAESEAFF

clone_size: NA
j_call: TRBJ1-2
v_call: TRBV7-2
d_call: NA
cdr3_nt: TGTGCCAGCAGCTTAGTAGCACAGGGCTATGGCTACACCTTC
cdr3_aa: CASSLVAQGYGYTF

clone_size: once
j_call: TRBJ2-5
v_call: TRBV27
d_call: NA
cdr3_nt: TGTGCCAGCAGCCCTACGTACCAAGAGACCCAGTACTTC
cdr3_aa: CASSPTYQETQYF

clone_size: NA
j_call: TRBJ2-3
v_call: TRBV6-5
d_call: TRBD2
cdr3_nt: TGTGCCAGCAGTTACTCAACTAGCGGGAGAGGAAGGTCGCAGTATTTT
cdr3_aa: CASSYSTSGRGRSQYF

clone_size: NA
j_call: TRBJ2-3
v_call: TRBV27
d_call: NA
cdr3_nt: TGTGCCAGCAGTTTAGGGCGGGGTAGCACAGATACGCAGTATTTT
cdr3_aa: CASSLGRGSTDTQYF

clone_size: NA
j_call: TRBJ1-1
v_call: TRBV30
d_call: NA
cdr3_nt: TGTGCCTGGACAGGGGTGGCCACTGAAGCTTTCTTT
cdr3_aa: CAWTGVATEAFF

clone_size: NA
j_call: TRBJ2-1
v_call: TRBV14
d_call: NA
cdr3_nt: TGTGCCAGCAGCCAAGCGTTCCCTATTCCGTACAATGAGCAGTTCTTC
cdr3_aa: CASSQAFPIPYNEQFF

clone_size: NA
j_call: TRBJ2-7
v_call: TRBV18
d_call: NA
cdr3_nt: TGTGCCAGCTCACCACTTGGTGCAGGGTCATCCTCCTACGAGCAGTACTTC
cdr3_aa: CASSPLGAGSSSYEQYF

clone_size: NA
j_call: TRBJ1-1
v_call: TRBV6-5
d_call: TRBD1
cdr3_nt: TGTGCCAGCAGGCGGGACAGCATGAACACTGAAGCTTTCTTT
cdr3_aa: CASRRDSMNTEAFF